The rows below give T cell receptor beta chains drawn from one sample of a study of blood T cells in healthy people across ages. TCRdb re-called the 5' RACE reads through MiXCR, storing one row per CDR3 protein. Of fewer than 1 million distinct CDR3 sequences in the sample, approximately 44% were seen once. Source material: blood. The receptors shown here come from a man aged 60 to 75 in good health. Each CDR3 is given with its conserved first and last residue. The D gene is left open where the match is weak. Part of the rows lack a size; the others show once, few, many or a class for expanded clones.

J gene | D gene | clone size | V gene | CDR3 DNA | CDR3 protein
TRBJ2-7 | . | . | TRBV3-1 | TGTGCCAGCAGCCAAGCGGTTGCGGCAGGGGGGACCCGGTACTTC | CASSQAVAAGGTRYF
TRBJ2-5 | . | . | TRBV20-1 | TGCAGTGCTAGAGGCAGTTCCCCCCAAGAGACCCAGTACTTC | CSARGSSPQETQYF
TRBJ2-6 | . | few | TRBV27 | TGTGCCAGCAGTCCCGCCGTCGGGGCCAACGTCCTGACTTTC | CASSPAVGANVLTF
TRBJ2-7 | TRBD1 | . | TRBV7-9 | TGTGCCAGCAGTTTACGGGGCGGGACAGGGGCACGCGAGCAGTACTTC | CASSLRGGTGAREQYF
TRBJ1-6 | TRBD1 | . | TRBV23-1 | TGCGCCAGCCGACAGGGATGTTTCTATAATTCACCCCTCCACTTT | CASRQGCFYNSPLHF
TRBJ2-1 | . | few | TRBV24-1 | TGTGCCACCAGTGATCCCGGGACGGCGACCTACAATGAGCAGTTCTTC | CATSDPGTATYNEQFF
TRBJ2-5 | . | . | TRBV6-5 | TGTGCCAGCAGTTACTCGCCCCATGGGACCCAGTACTTC | CASSYSPHGTQYF
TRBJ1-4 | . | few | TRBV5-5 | TGTGCCAGCAGCCAGACGGCCTTAGGGGAAAAACTGTTTTTT | CASSQTALGEKLFF
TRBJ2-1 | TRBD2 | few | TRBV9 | TGTGCCAGCAGCCCCACCCCCGGGACTAGTGTGGAAGGTGAGCAGTTCTTC | CASSPTPGTSVEGEQFF
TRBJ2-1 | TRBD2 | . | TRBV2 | TGTGCCAGCAGCGATCCCGGGGGGGACAATGAGCAGTTCTTC | CASSDPGGDNEQFF
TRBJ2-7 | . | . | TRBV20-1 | TGCAGTGCACGAAAGGGACCTTATTCCTACGAGCAGTACTTC | CSARKGPYSYEQYF
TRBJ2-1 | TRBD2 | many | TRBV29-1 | TGCAGCGTTGTGGAGCAGAGACTAGCGGCCAATGAGCAGTTCTTC | CSVVEQRLAANEQFF
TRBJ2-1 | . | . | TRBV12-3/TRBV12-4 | TGTGCCAGCAGTTTCCGAGAGGTCTTCGATGAGCAGTTCTTC | CASSFREVFDEQFF
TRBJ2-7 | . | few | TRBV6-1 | TGTGCCAGCGACTCGGGCGCGCGATACGAGCAGTACTTC | CASDSGARYEQYF
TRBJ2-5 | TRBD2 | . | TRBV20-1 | TGCAGTGCTACGGCTAGCGGGGGGCGCGGGACCCAGTACTTC | CSATASGGRGTQYF
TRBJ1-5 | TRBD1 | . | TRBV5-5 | TGTGCCAGCACCGTTGGGTGGACAGGGTTGAATCAGCCCCAGCATTTT | CASTVGWTGLNQPQHF
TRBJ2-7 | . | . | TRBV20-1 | TGCAGTGCTAGAGGGGAGACTGGATACGAGCAGTACTTC | CSARGETGYEQYF
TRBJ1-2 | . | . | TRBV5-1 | TGCGCCAGCAGCTTAAGCTCGGGAGTCAGGGGCTATGGCTACACCTTC | CASSLSSGVRGYGYTF
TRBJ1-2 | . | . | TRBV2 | TGTGCCAGCAGTGAAATCTCATACTATGGCTACACCTTC | CASSEISYYGYTF
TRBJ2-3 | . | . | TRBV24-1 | TGTGCCACCAGTGATTCCGGGCCCTACCCGGATACGCAGTATTTT | CATSDSGPYPDTQYF
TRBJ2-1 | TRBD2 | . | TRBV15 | TGTGCCGCCAGCTTTACTAGCGGGGACTACAATGAGCAGTTCTTC | CAASFTSGDYNEQFF
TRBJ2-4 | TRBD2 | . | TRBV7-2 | TGTGCCAGCAGCCCCCGGACTAGCGGGAGGGACATTCAGTACTTC | CASSPRTSGRDIQYF
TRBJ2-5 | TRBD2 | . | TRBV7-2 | TGTGCCAGCAGCTTCCCTGGTGGGGGGGGGAGACAAGAGACCCAGTACTTC | CASSFPGGGGRQETQYF
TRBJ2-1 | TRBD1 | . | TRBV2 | TGTGCCAGCAGAAACACAGGGGTTGAGCAGTTCTTC | CASRNTGVEQFF
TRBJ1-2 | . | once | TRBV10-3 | TGTGCCATCAGTGGCGGAGGGGGTGGTGGCTACACCTTC | CAISGGGGGGYTF
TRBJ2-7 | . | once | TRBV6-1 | TGTGCCAGCAGTGAACCGGGTTGGTCCTACGAGCAGTACTTC | CASSEPGWSYEQYF
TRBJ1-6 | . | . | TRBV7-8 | TGTGCCAGCAGGGACGGGTCAGCTACACACTATAATTCACCCCTCCACTTT | CASRDGSATHYNSPLHF
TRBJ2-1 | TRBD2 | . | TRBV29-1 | TGCAGCGATCGCGGGACTAGCGGGGGGCTGTTCTTC | CSDRGTSGGLFF
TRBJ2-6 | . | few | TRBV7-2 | TGTGCCAGCAGCCTTACGGGGGCAATGAGTAGGGCCAACGTCCTGACTTTC | CASSLTGAMSRANVLTF
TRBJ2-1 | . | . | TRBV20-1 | TGCAGTGCTTCTCAAGGGGGGGTCAACAATGAGCAGTTCTTC | CSASQGGVNNEQFF
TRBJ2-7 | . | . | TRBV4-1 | TGCGCCAGCAGCCAAGAGGACACCCGAACCTCCTACGAGCAGTACTTC | CASSQEDTRTSYEQYF
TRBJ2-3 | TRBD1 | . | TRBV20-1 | TGCAGTGCTAGAGTGTCCGGGACAGGGGGATTCGCAGATACGCAGTATTTT | CSARVSGTGGFADTQYF
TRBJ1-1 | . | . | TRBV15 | TGTGCCACCAGTCTTCAGGGGACGCAGGGTGAAGCTTTCTTT | CATSLQGTQGEAFF
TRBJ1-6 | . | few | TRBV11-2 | TGTGCCAGCAGCTCGGCCCTGACCCCTAAGGGAAATTCACCCCTCCACTTT | CASSSALTPKGNSPLHF
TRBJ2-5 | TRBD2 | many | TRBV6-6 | TGTGCCAGCAGTTATACGCGGGGGGGAGAGACCCAGTACTTC | CASSYTRGGETQYF
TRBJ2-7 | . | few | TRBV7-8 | TGTGCCAGCAGCTTGACAGAGGCTTTCGGGGAGCAGTACTTC | CASSLTEAFGEQYF
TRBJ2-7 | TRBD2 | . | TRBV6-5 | TGTGCCAACAGTGGGGGGGGACGGTCCTACGAGCAGTACTTC | CANSGGGRSYEQYF
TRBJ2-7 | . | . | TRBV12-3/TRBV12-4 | TGTGCCAGTTCCGGAAGTGGCTTTAACGCGTACTTC | CASSGSGFNAYF
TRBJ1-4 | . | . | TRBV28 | TGTGCCGGCAGTTTAGAATGGGTAGGGGGGGGAGAAGAAAAACTGTTTTTT | CAGSLEWVGGGEEKLFF
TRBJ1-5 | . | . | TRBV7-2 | TGTGCCAGCAGCCCGGCGCGGGCAGAGTATCAGCCCCAGCATTTT | CASSPARAEYQPQHF